This T cell receptor beta chain is from a study of T cells in Graves' hyperthyroidism and ophthalmopathy. This clonotype has only a few counts. Its specificity is not known. Looked up from germline, CDR1 is SGHRS and CDR2 is YFSETQ. V lost 4 bases, J lost 6 bases, and 9 bases stayed unmatched. The CDR3 has 15 amino acids. Orbital computed tomography, thyroid ultrasound, serum thyroxine and TRAb, and clinical symptoms together informed the diagnoses. Study conclusions and caveats: The model predicted ophthalmopathy a median around seven months before onset. Blood also carried most thyroid clonotypes expanded above 0.001.

TCR beta CDR3 regions were amplified from RNA transcripts. A first-round RT-PCR of the TCR CDR3 used the HTBI primer set. Using its own MiXCR run on the multiplex PCR reads, TCRdb lists one record per CDR3 protein. The sample gives more than 300,000 distinct CDR3 sequences, roughly 17% of which show up once; 30% to 35% is in the top ten. The rearrangement links TRBV5-1 to TRBJ1-1; 10 bases are a match to TRBD1. This receptor was taken from a woman aged 25-40 years with Graves' hyperthyroidism that later progressed to Graves' ophthalmopathy. What was sequenced was blood. The CDR3 DNA reads TGCGCCAGCAGCCGGGGGGACAGGGGAAACTCTGAAGCTTTCTTT. This translates into CASSRGDRGNSEAFF.